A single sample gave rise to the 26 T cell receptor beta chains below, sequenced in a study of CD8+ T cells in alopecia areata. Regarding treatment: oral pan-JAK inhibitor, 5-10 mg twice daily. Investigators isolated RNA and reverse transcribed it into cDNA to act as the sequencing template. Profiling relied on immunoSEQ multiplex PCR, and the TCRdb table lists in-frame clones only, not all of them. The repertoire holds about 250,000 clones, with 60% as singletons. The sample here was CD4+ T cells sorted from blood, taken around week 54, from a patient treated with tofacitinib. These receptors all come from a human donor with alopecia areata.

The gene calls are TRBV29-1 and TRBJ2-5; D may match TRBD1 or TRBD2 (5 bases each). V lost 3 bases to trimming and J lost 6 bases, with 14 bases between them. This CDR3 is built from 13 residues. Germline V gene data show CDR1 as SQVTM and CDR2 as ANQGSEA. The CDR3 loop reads CSVDRERGQTQYF. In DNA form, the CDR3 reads TGCAGCGTTGACAGGGAGAGGGGACAGACCCAGTACTTC.

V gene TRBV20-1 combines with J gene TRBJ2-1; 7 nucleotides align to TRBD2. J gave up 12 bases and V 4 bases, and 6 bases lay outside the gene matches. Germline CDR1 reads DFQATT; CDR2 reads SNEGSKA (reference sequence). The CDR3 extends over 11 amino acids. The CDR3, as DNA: TGCAGTGCTACAGGATTAGCGGGGCAGTTCTTC. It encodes CSATGLAGQFF.

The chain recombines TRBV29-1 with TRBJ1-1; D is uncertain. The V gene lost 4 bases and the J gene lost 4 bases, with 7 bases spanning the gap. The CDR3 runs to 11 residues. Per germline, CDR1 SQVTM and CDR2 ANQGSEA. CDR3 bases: TGCAGCGTTGTAATGAGCACTGAAGCTTTCTTT. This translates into CSVVMSTEAFF.

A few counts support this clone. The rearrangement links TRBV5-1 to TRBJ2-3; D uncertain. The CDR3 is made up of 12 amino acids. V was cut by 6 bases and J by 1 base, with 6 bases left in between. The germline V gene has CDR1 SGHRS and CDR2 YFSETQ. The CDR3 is CASTAGTDTQYF. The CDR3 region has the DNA TGCGCCAGCACCGCTGGCACAGATACGCAGTATTTT. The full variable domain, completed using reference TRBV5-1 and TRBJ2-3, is KAGVTQTPRYLIKTRGQQVTLSCSPISGHRSVSWYQQTPGQGLQFLFEYFSETQRNKGNFPGRFSGRQFSNSRSEMNVSTLELGDSALYLCASTAGTDTQYFGPGTRLTVL.

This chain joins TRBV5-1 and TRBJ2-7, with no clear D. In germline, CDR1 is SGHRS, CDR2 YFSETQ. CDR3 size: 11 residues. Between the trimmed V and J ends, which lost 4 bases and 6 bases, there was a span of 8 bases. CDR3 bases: TGCGCCAGCAGCGCGGTGGGCGAGCAGTACTTC. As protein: CASSAVGEQYF.

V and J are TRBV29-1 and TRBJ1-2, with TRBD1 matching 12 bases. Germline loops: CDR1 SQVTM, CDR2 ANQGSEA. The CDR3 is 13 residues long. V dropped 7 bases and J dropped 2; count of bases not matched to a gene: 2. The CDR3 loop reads CSAGQGANYGYTF. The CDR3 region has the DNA TGCAGCGCGGGACAGGGGGCGAACTATGGCTACACCTTC.

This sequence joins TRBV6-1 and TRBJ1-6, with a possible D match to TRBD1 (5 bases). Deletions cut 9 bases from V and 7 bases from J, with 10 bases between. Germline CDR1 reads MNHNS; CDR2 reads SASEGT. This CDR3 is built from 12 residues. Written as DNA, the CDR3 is TGTGCCAGAGGGTCAGGGAATTCACCCCTCCACTTT. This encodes CARGSGNSPLHF.

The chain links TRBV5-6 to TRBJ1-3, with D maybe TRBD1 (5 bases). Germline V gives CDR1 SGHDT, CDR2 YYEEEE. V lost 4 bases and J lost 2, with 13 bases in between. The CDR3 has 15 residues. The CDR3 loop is CASSPQERTGNTIYF. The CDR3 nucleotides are TGTGCCAGCAGCCCACAGGAGCGGACTGGAAACACCATATATTTT. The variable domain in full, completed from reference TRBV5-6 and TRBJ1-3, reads DAGVTQSPTHLIKTRGQQVTLRCSPKSGHDTVSWYQQALGQGPQFIFQYYEEEERQRGNFPDRFSGHQFPNYSSELNVNALLLGDSALYLCASSPQERTGNTIYFGEGSWLTVV.

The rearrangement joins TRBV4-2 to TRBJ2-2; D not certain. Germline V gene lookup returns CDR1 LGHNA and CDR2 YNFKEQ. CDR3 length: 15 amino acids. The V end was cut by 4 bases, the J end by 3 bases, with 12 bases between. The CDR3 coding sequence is TGTGCCAGCAGCCGGTGGCAGGCTGACACCGGGGAGCTGTTTTTT. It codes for CASSRWQADTGELFF.

The CDR3 nucleotides are TGTGCCTGGAGTTTTCAGAGACCCTATGGCTACACCTTC. Translated, it gives CAWSFQRPYGYTF. The V gene is TRBV30, the J gene TRBJ1-2; D not certain. CDR3 size: 13 residues. Germline loops: CDR1 GTSNPN, CDR2 SVGIG (reference sequence). The germline V and J ends were trimmed by 2 bases and 4 bases, with 11 bases remaining between them.

As DNA, the CDR3 is TGTGCCACCAGCAGGTCCCTAGGGAGTTCACCCCTCCACTTT. Its translation: CATSRSLGSSPLHF. The chain links TRBV15 to TRBJ1-6; D gene ambiguous. In germline, CDR1 is LNHNV, CDR2 YYDKDF (reference sequence). The CDR3 has 14 residues. V shed 3 bases and J shed 9 bases, with 12 bases lying between them.

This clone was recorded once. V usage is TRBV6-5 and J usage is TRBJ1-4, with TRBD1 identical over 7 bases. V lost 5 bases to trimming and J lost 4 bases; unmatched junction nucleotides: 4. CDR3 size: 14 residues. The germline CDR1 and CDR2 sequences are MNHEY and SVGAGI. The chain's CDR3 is CASSRGTVNEKLFF. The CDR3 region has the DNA TGTGCCAGCAGTAGAGGGACAGTTAATGAAAAACTGTTTTTT.

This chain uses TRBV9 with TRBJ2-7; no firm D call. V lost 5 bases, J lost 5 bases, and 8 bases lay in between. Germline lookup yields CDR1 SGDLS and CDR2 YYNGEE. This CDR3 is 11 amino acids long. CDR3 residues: CASSRYDEQYF. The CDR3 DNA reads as TGTGCCAGCAGTCGGTACGACGAGCAGTACTTC.

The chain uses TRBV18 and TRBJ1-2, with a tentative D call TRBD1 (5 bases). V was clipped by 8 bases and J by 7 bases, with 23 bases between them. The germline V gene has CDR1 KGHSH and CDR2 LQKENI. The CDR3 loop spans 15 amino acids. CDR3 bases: TGTGCCAGCCGAGAGAATGGCGCAGGGAACCTTGGCTACACCTTC. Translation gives CASRENGAGNLGYTF.

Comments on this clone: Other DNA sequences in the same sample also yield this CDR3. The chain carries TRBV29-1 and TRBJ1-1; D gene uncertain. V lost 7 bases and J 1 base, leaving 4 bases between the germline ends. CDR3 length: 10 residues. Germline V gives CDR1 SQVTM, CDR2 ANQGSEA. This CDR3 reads CSARNTEAFF. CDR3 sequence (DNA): TGCAGCGCTAGGAACACTGAAGCTTTCTTT.

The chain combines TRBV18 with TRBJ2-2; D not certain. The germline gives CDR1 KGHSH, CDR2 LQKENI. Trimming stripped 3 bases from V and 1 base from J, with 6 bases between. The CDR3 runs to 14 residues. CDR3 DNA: TGTGCCAGCTCACCGTTTGAGAACACCGGGGAGCTGTTTTTT. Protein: CASSPFENTGELFF.

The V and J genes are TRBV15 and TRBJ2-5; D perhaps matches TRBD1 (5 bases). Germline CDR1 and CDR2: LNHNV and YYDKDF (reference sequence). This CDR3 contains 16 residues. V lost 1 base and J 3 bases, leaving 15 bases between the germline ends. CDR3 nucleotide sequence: TGTGCCACCAGCAGAGCAACGTATGCAGGGAAAGAGACCCAGTACTTC. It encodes CATSRATYAGKETQYF.

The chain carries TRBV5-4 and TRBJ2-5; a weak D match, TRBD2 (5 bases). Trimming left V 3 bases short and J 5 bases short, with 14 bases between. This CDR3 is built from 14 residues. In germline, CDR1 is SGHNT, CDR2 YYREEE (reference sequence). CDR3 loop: CASSSTRLDETQYF. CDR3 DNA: TGTGCCAGCAGCTCCACTAGGTTGGACGAGACCCAGTACTTC.

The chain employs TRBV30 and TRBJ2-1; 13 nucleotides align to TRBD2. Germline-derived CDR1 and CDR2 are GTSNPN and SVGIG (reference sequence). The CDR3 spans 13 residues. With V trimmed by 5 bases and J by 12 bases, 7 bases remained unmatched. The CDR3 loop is CAWVRLAGGMQFF. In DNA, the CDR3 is TGTGCCTGGGTCAGACTAGCGGGGGGTATGCAGTTCTTC.

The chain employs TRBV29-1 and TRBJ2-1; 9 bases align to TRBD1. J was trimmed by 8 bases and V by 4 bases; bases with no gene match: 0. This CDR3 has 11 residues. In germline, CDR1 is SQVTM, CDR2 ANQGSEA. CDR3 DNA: TGCAGCGTTGGGACAGGGGATGAGCAGTTCTTC. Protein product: CSVGTGDEQFF.

The CDR3 loop reads CSVSKTGFQETQYF. The CDR3 DNA follows: TGCAGCGTTTCCAAAACAGGGTTTCAAGAGACCCAGTACTTC. The chain links TRBV29-1 to TRBJ2-5; D might be TRBD1 (6 bases). The V and J ends lost 5 bases and 2 bases respectively, with 15 bases between them. The germline CDR1 and CDR2 sequences are SQVTM and ANQGSEA. The CDR3 sequence is 14 residues long.

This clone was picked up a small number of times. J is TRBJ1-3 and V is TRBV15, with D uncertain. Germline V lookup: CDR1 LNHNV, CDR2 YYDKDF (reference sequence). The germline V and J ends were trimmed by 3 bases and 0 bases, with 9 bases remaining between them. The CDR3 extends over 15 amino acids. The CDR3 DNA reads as TGTGCCACCAGCAGGGGAGACGGCTCTGGAAACACCATATATTTT. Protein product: CATSRGDGSGNTIYF. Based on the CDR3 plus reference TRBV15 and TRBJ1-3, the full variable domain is DAMVIQNPRYQVTQFGKPVTLSCSQTLNHNVMYWYQQKSSQAPKLLFHYYDKDFNNEADTPDNFQSRRPNTSFCFLDIRSPGLGDTAMYLCATSRGDGSGNTIYFGEGSWLTVV.

Written as DNA, the CDR3 is TGCAGCGCAGAACCGGGACAAGCATACAATGAGCAGTTCTTC. Translating it yields CSAEPGQAYNEQFF. This sequence joins TRBV29-1 and TRBJ2-1; D might be TRBD1 (6 bases). CDR1 is SQVTM and CDR2 is ANQGSEA in the germline V gene. CDR3 size: 14 residues. The V end lost 7 bases, the J end lost 4 bases, and 17 bases lay between the germline ends.

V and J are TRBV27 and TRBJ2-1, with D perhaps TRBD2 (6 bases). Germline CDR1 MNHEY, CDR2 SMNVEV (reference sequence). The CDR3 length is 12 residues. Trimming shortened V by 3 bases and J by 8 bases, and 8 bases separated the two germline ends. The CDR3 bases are TGTGCCAGCAGTTTTGGAGGGTATGAGCAGTTCTTC. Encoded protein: CASSFGGYEQFF.

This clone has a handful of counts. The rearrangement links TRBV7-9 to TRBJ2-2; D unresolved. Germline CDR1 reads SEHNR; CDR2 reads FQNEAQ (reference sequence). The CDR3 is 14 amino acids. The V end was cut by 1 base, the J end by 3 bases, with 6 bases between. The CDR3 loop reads CASSLGYHTGELFF. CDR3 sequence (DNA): TGTGCCAGCAGCTTAGGTTATCACACCGGGGAGCTGTTTTTT.

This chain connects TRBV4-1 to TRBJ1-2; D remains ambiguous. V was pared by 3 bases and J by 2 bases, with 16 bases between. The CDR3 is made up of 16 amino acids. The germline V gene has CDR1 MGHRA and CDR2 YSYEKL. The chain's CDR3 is CASSHAALQENYGYTF. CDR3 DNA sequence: TGCGCCAGCAGCCATGCCGCCCTCCAGGAGAACTATGGCTACACCTTC.